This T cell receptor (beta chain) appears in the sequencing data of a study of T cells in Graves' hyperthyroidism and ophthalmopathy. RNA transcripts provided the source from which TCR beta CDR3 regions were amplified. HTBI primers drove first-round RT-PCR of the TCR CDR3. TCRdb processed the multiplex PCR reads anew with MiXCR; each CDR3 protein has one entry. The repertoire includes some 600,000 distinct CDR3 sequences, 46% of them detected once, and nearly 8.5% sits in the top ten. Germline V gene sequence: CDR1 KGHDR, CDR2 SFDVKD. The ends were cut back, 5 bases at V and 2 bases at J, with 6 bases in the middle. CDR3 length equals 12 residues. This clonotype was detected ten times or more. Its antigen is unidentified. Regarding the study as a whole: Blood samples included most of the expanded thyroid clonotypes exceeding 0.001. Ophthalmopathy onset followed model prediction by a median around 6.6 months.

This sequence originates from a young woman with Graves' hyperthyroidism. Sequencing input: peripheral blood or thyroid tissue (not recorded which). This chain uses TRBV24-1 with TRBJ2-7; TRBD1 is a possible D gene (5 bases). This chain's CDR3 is CATSAGPYEQYF. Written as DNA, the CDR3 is TGTGCCACCAGTGCAGGGCCCTACGAGCAGTACTTC.